This entry lists 5 T cell receptor beta chains sequenced from one sample in a study of blood T cells in healthy people across ages. Sample-barcoded 5' priming and a J-beta primer mix drove a second PCR of roughly 7 to 11 cycles. TCRdb reprocessed the 5' RACE reads with MiXCR, giving one entry per CDR3 protein. This table has over 950,000 distinct CDR3 sequences, roughly half appearing once. Sample: blood. These receptors were collected from a woman aged 60-75 years in good health.

This clonotype was picked up one time. The CDR3 here is CASSAGRGQGRYEQYF. In DNA form, the CDR3 reads TGCGCCAGCAGCGCCGGTAGAGGGCAAGGGAGGTATGAGCAGTACTTC. The chain joins TRBV5-1 to TRBJ2-4, with D perhaps matching TRBD2 (6 bases). The V end lost 4 bases, the J end lost 13 bases, and 27 bases lay between the germline ends. The CDR3 is made up of 16 amino acids. Germline V gene data show CDR1 as SGHRS and CDR2 as YFSETQ.

This clonotype was counted only a few times. V usage is TRBV11-2 and J usage is TRBJ1-4, with 9 bases that match TRBD1. Germline CDR1 is SGHAT and CDR2 is FQNNGV. Trimming removed 5 bases from V and 5 bases from J; junction bases left unmatched: 6. CDR3 size: 15 residues. The CDR3 loop is CASSTYRGLNEKLFF. The CDR3 DNA sequence: TGTGCCAGCAGCACCTACAGGGGGCTCAATGAAAAACTGTTTTTT.

V usage is TRBV20-1 and J usage is TRBJ2-1, with D possibly TRBD1 on 5 matching bases. Trimming cost V 4 bases and J 6 bases, with 10 bases left between them. CDR1 is DFQATT, CDR2 SNEGSKA, per germline (reference sequence). The length of the CDR3 is 12 residues. This chain's CDR3 is CSAKGPVNEQFF. CDR3 nucleotide sequence: TGCAGTGCTAAGGGGCCTGTCAATGAGCAGTTCTTC.

For the CDR3, the DNA is TGCAGCGTTGAACAGTCCGGCACTGAAGCTTTCTTT. Encoded protein: CSVEQSGTEAFF. The chain employs TRBV29-1 and TRBJ1-1, with D uncertain. Germline CDR1 is SQVTM and CDR2 is ANQGSEA. Trimming stripped 2 bases from V and 4 bases from J, with 8 bases between. This CDR3 has 12 amino acids.

This clonotype was counted a single time. The chain uses TRBV28 and TRBJ1-2; D call uncertain. CDR3 length: 14 amino acids. Trimming took off 9 bases at V and 4 bases at J, with 18 bases between the two ends. Germline CDR1 and CDR2: MDHEN and SYDVKM. The CDR3 here is CARPRRLLTYGYTF. The CDR3 bases are TGTGCCAGGCCGCGGAGACTTCTGACCTATGGCTACACCTTC.